What follows is one T cell receptor beta chain and its context. The source of the sample is a study of blood T cell repertoires in COVID-19. Looking at the study overall: PBMCs, B-cell-depleted T cells, or T cells were the source of the cDNA or gDNA that made up the material.

Under the authors' procedure: From reference gene primer amplification, estimates of nucleated cell counts were derived. Repertoires were generated with immunoSEQ multiplex PCR, while TCRdb's copy carries only in-frame clones and drops some. Clone size and the V and J calls come from that table; the DNA yielded D and trimming. The data contain about 240,000 clones, around 87% of them singletons. This CDR3 spans 16 amino acids. With 5 bases clipped from V and 8 bases from J, the junction kept 7 bases outside the gene matches. The V gene's germline CDR1 is MDHEN and CDR2 SYDVKM. Sequences were obtained from peripheral blood. This receptor was obtained from a woman in her 70s with active or convalescent COVID-19. The V and J genes are TRBV28 and TRBJ2-3; TRBD2 agrees at 16 bases. CDR3 sequence (DNA): TGTGCCAGCAGTCCCCCGGGACTAGCGGGGGGGAGTACGCAGTATTTT. Amino acid sequence: CASSPPGLAGGSTQYF. Using reference TRBV28 and TRBJ2-3 for the parts outside the CDR3, the full variable domain is DVKVTQSSRYLVKRTGEKVFLECVQDMDHENMFWYRQDPGLGLRLIYFSYDVKMKEKGDIPEGYSVSREKKERFSLILESASTNQTSMYLCASSPPGLAGGSTQYFGPGTRLTVL.